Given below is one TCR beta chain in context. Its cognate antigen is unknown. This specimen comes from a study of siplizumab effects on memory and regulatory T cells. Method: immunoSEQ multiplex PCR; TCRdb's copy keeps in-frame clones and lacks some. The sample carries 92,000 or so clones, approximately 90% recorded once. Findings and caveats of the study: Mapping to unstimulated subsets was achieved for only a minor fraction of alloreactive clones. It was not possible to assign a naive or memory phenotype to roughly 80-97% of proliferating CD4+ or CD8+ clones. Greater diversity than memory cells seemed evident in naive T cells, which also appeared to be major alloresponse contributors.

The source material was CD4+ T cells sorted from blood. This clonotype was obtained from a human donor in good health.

CDR3 in amino acids: CASSSGDEQFF. CDR3 coding DNA: TGTGCCAGCAGTTCCGGGGACGAGCAGTTCTTC. The chain has TRBV27 and TRBJ2-1; D is tentatively TRBD1 or TRBD2 (5 bases each). The V gene lost 4 bases and the J gene lost 10 bases, with 8 bases spanning the gap. The CDR3 is made up of 11 amino acids. Per germline, CDR1 MNHEY and CDR2 SMNVEV (reference sequence).